The rows below give T cell receptor beta chains drawn from one sample of a study of blood T cell repertoires in COVID-19. Only in-frame clones appear in the TCRdb table, and some are missing; sequencing was by immunoSEQ multiplex PCR. The top ten hold around a fifth of the sample, which has under 60,000 clones, 77% seen once. Material for sequencing was peripheral blood. Receptors originate from a human donor with active or convalescent COVID-19. The donor label of this sample is uncertain. CDR3s leave out the opening cysteine and the closing phenylalanine or tryptophan. Part of the rows lack a size; the others show once, few, many or a class for expanded clones.

j_call clone_size v_call cdr3_aa
TRBJ2-1 once TRBV29-1 SANGLADALYNEQF
TRBJ2-2 few TRBV5-1 ASSNPAISSGRGTGELF
TRBJ2-1 NA TRBV12-5 ASGFNSNEQF
TRBJ1-1 few TRBV2 ASSPEDRGPLNEAF
TRBJ2-7 NA TRBV6-5 ASSSPAGTGSEQY
TRBJ2-1 NA TRBV7-3 ASSRSETEQF
TRBJ1-1 few TRBV18 ASSRGKGSVITEAF
TRBJ2-6 NA TRBV27 ASSPGQGGVGANVLT
TRBJ2-1 NA TRBV14 ASSQGGGLAREQF
TRBJ1-1 NA TRBV6-5 ASRQDRGRDEAF
TRBJ2-7 NA TRBV7-3 ASSSTGSGEQY
TRBJ2-6 few TRBV19 ASSGTGRVSGANVLT
TRBJ2-7 NA TRBV5-6 ASSFFTGTGGTYEQY
TRBJ2-7 NA TRBV4-1 ASSPDRGQYEQY
TRBJ2-1 NA TRBV12-5 ASGFRQGDHNEQF
TRBJ1-1 NA TRBV3-1/TRBV3-2 ASSQAGGAF
TRBJ1-5 NA TRBV10-3 AIRAGEGQPQH
TRBJ2-5 NA TRBV7-3 ASSLIGAQETQY
TRBJ2-7 NA TRBV9 ASSAREGTYEQY
TRBJ1-2 NA TRBV6-6 ASSYAQGGADGYT
TRBJ1-2 NA TRBV12-5 ASGSATGHTGYT
TRBJ1-1 few TRBV11-3 ASSPGQTGNTEAF
TRBJ1-2 NA TRBV25-1 ASSESARGAYGYT
TRBJ2-5 NA TRBV6-4 ASRAGGWKTQY
TRBJ2-3 once TRBV5-1 ASSHPRDSPTDTQY
TRBJ1-2 NA TRBV28 ASRQGDYGYT
TRBJ2-7 NA TRBV6-5 ASSHAGAGSYEQY
TRBJ2-2 NA TRBV9 ASSVGLAGELPGTGELF
TRBJ2-3 once TRBV3-1/TRBV3-2 ASTFGGGRAGDTQY
TRBJ1-1 NA TRBV2 ASRPGRNTEAF
TRBJ2-7 NA TRBV4-1 ASSQDRGRESSYEQY
TRBJ1-5 NA TRBV3-1/TRBV3-2 ASSQDRQGQQPQH
TRBJ2-1 NA TRBV18 ASSPKGTRPNEQF
TRBJ2-3 NA TRBV7-2 ASSPHPLGLAGDTQY
TRBJ2-3 few TRBV7-2 ASSSGWGLTSTDTQY
TRBJ1-5 few TRBV30 AWSVAAGNQPQH
TRBJ1-5 NA TRBV5-6 ASSRLVSNQPQH
TRBJ2-7 NA TRBV9 ASGSASGGEQY
TRBJ2-1 NA TRBV13 ASSPSTGTGNYNEQF
TRBJ2-2 NA TRBV24-1 ATRGTGGQTGELF
TRBJ2-7 few TRBV5-5 ASSSTGSYRSEQY
TRBJ1-1 NA TRBV2 ASRSETGQSEAF
TRBJ2-3 NA TRBV5-1 ASSFGQGVTDTQY
TRBJ2-1 once TRBV28 ASSFRDLYNEQF
TRBJ2-3 NA TRBV7-2 ASSLGTGGLSDTQY
TRBJ2-7 NA TRBV7-9 ASAYGTGSAYEQY
TRBJ1-2 NA TRBV7-9 ASSLGGYGGYT
TRBJ2-7 NA TRBV28 ASSEKGQGYEQY
TRBJ2-1 NA TRBV6-5 ASTRFTLLNEQF
TRBJ2-3 NA TRBV5-1 ASRQGGSTDTQY
TRBJ1-2 once TRBV25-1 ASSDRQGHYGYT
TRBJ2-7 NA TRBV6-6 ASSREGTAGGYEQY
TRBJ1-1 few TRBV30 AWRGLENTEAF
TRBJ1-2 NA TRBV28 ASSPDRASYT
TRBJ2-2 NA TRBV5-3 ARSLGDRDSGELF